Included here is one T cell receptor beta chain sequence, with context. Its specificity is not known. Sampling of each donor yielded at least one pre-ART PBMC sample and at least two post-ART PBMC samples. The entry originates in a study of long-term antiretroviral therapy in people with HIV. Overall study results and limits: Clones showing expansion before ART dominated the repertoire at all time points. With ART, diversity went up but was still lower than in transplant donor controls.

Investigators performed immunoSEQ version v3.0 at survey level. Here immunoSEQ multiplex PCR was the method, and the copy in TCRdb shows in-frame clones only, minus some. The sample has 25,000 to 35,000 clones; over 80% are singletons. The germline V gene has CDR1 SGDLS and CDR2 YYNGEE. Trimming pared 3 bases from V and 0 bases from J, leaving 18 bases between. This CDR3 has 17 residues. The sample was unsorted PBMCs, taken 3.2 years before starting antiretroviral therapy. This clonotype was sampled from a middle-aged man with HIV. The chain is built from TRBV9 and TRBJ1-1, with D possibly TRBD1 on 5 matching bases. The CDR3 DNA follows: TGTGCCAGCAGCGCCCCCCGGGGAGGGGTACTGAACACTGAAGCTTTCTTT. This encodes CASSAPRGGVLNTEAFF. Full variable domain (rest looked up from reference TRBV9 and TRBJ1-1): DSGVTQTPKHLITATGQRVTLRCSPRSGDLSVYWYQQSLDQGLQFLIQYYNGEERAKGNILERFSAQQFPDLHSELNLSSLELGDSALYFCASSAPRGGVLNTEAFFGQGTRLTVV.